The clone carrying this TCR beta chain turned up a few times. What it binds is unknown. The study isolated at least 6.5 million PBMCs from each sample. A minimum of 5.5 micrograms of total RNA was extracted per sample. This sample was taken from a study of blood T cells in healthy people across ages. Turning to the study itself: Capturing about one barcoded beta molecule per two T cells was achieved by template switching. Study-wide points: A strong correlation was seen between TCR beta diversity and naive T cell percentage.

A second about 7 to 11 cycle PCR used barcoded and J-beta primers. MiXCR, applied by TCRdb to the 5' RACE reads, yields one record per CDR3 protein. The repertoire has hundreds of thousands of distinct CDR3 sequences, around 41% of them found once; the top ten carry roughly 30%. CDR3 size: 16 residues. From germline, CDR1 is SGDLS and CDR2 YYNGEE. Trimming removed 0 bases at V and 4 bases at J, with 16 bases between. The sequence came from a man older than 75 in good health. The chain has TRBV9 and TRBJ1-1; D might be TRBD1 (6 bases). The sequenced sample consisted of blood. The CDR3 DNA follows: TGTGCCAGCAGCGTAGAAGGGCGGGGGCCCGGCACTGAAGCTTTCTTT. This gives the protein CASSVEGRGPGTEAFF.